This T cell receptor beta chain is from a study of T cell responses to AZD1222 COVID-19 vaccine. Study conclusions and caveats: There were mostly white British donors and more females than males, and clonal diversity was possibly underestimated.

Profiling relied on immunoSEQ multiplex PCR, and the TCRdb table lists in-frame clones only, not all of them. The repertoire holds 75,000 to 100,000 clones, with 85% to 90% as singletons. Germline assignment: CDR1 ENHRY and CDR2 SYGVKD. CDR3 size: 15 residues. Trimming pared 0 bases from V and 0 bases from J, leaving 8 bases between. A remark on this clone: The antigen remains undetermined.

The chain joins TRBV10-3 to TRBJ1-1; D unclear. Here the sequenced sample was peripheral blood, taken on day 0 of MenACWY control vaccination. The source of this sequence is an adult in good health. The CDR3 sequence: CAISESKFMNTEAFF. CDR3 bases: TGTGCCATCAGTGAGTCGAAATTCATGAACACTGAAGCTTTCTTT.